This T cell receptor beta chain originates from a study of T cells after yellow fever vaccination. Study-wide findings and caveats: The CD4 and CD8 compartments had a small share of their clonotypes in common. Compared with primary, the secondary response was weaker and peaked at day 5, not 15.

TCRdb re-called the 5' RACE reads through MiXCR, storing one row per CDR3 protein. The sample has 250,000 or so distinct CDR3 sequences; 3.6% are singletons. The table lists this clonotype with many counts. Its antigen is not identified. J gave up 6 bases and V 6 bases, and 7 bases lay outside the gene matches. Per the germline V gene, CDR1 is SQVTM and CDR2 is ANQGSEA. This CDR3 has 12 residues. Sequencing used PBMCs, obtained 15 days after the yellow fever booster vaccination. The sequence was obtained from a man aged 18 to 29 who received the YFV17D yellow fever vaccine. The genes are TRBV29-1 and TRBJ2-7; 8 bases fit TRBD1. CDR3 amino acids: CSVLDRAAEQYV. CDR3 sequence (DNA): TGCAGCGTATTGGACAGGGCGGCCGAGCAGTACGTC.